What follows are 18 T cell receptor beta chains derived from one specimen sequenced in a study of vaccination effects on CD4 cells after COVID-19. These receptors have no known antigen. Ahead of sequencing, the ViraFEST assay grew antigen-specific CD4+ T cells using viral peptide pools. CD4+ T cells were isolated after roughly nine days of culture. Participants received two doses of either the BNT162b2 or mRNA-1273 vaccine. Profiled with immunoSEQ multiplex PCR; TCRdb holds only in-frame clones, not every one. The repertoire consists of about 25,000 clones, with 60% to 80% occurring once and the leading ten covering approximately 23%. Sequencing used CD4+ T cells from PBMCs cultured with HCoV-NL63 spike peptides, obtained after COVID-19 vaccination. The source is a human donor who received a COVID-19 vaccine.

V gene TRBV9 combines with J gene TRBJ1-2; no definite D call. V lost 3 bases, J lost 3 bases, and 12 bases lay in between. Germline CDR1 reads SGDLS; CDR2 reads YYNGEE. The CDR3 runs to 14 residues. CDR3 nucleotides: TGTGCCAGCAGCGCCCCTGGTCTGGACTATGGCTACACCTTC. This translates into CASSAPGLDYGYTF.

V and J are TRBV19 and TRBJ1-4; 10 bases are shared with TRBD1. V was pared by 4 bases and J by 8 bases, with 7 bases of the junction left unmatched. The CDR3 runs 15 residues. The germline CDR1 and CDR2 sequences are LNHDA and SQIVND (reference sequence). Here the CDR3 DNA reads TGTGCCAGTAGTACGGTGACAGGGGGCAACGAAAAACTGTTTTTT. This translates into CASSTVTGGNEKLFF.

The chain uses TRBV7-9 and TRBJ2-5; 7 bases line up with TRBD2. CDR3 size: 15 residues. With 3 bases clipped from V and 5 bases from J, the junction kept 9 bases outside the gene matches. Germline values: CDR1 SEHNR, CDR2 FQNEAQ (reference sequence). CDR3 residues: CASSLASGISETQYF. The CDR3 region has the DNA TGTGCCAGCAGCTTGGCTAGCGGCATTTCGGAGACCCAGTACTTC.

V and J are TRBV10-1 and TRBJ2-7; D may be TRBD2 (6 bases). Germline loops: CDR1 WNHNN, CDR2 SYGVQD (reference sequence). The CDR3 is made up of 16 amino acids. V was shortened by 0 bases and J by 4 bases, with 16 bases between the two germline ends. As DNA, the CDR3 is TGCGCCAGCAGTGAGTCGTACGGGTTCGGGGGATACGAGCAGTACTTC. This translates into CASSESYGFGGYEQYF.

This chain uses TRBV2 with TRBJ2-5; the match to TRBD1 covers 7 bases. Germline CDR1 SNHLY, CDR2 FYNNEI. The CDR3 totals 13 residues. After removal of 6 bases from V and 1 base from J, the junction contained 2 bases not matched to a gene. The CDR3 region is CASRGDSQETQYF. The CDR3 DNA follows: TGTGCCAGCAGGGGGGACAGCCAAGAGACCCAGTACTTC.

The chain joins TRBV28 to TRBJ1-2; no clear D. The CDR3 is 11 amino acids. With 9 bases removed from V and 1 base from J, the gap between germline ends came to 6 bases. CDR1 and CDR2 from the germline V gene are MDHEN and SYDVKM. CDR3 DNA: TGTGCCAGTGGGATTAACTATGGCTACACCTTC. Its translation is CASGINYGYTF.

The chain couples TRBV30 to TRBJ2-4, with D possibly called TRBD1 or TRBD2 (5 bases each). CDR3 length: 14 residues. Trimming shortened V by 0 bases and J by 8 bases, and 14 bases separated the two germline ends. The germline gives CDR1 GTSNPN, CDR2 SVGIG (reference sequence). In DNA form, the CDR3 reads TGTGCCTGGAGTGTACAAGAGGGGCGGGACATTCAGTACTTC. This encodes CAWSVQEGRDIQYF.

The CDR3 region is CASSPAGTGAGYGYTF. The CDR3 coding sequence is TGTGCCAGCTCACCAGCCGGGACAGGGGCGGGCTATGGCTACACCTTC. The chain uses TRBV18 and TRBJ1-2, with 10 nucleotides matching TRBD1. Germline trimming cut 2 bases from V and 4 bases from J; bases unmatched to any gene: 7. This CDR3 spans 16 amino acids. Germline CDR1 KGHSH, CDR2 LQKENI.

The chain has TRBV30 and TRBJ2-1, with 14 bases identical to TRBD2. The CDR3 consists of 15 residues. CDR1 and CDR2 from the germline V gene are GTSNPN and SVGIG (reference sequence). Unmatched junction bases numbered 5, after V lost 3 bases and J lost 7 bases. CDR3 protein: CAWRTSGRARNEQFF. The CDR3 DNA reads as TGTGCCTGGAGGACTAGCGGGAGGGCCCGGAATGAGCAGTTCTTC.

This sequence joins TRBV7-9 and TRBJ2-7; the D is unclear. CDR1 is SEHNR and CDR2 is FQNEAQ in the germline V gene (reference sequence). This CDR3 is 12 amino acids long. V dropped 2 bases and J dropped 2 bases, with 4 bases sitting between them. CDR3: CASSLTPYEQYF. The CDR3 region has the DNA TGTGCCAGCAGCTTAACCCCCTACGAGCAGTACTTC.

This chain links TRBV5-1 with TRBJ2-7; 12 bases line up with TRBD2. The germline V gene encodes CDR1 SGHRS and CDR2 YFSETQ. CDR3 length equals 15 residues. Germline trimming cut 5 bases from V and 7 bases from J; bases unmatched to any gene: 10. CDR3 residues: CASRPRTSGTGEQYF. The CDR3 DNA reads TGCGCCAGCAGACCCAGGACTAGCGGGACGGGGGAGCAGTACTTC.

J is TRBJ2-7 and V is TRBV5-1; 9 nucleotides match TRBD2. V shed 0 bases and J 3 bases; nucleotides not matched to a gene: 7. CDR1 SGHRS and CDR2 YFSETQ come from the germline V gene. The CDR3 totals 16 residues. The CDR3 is CASSLGQREVFYEQYF. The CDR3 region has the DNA TGCGCCAGCAGCTTGGGGCAGCGGGAGGTCTTCTACGAGCAGTACTTC.

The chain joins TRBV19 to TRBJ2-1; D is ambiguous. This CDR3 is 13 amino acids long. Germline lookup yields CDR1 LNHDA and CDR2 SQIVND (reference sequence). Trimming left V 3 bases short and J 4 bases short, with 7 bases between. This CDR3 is CASSITGYNEQFF. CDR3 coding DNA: TGTGCCAGTAGTATTACCGGATACAATGAGCAGTTCTTC.

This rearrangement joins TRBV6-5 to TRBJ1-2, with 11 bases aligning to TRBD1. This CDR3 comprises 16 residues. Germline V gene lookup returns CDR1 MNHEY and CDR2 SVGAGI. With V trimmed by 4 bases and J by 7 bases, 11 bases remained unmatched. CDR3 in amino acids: CASSSPPGQGGGGYTF. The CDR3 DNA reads TGTGCCAGCAGTTCCCCCCCGGGACAGGGGGGAGGTGGCTACACCTTC.

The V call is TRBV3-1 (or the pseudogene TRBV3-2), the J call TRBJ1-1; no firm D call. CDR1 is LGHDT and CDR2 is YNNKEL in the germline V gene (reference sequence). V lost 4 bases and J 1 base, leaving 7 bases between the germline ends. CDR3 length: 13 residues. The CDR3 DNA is TGTGCCAGCAGCCCGCTATCGAACACTGAAGCTTTCTTT. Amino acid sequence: CASSPLSNTEAFF.

CDR3: CATSRDHGLADTGELFF. As DNA, the CDR3 is TGTGCCACCAGCAGAGATCACGGACTAGCTGACACCGGGGAGCTGTTTTTT. The rearrangement uses TRBV15 and TRBJ2-2; TRBD2 aligns across 8 bases. Germline CDR1 reads LNHNV; CDR2 reads YYDKDF (reference sequence). The trim removed 0 bases at V and 3 bases at J, leaving 6 bases unmatched. The CDR3 length is 17 residues. Filled out from reference TRBV15 and TRBJ2-2, the complete variable domain reads DAMVIQNPRYQVTQFGKPVTLSCSQTLNHNVMYWYQQKSSQAPKLLFHYYDKDFNNEADTPDNFQSRRPNTSFCFLDIRSPGLGDTAMYLCATSRDHGLADTGELFFGEGSRLTVL.

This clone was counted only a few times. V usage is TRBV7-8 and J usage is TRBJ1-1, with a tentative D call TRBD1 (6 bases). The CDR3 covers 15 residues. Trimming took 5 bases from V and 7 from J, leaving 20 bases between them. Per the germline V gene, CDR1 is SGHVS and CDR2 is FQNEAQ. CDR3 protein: CASSPRSGAIGEAFF. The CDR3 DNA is TGTGCCAGCAGCCCGAGGTCGGGGGCTATCGGTGAAGCTTTCTTT.

The CDR3 loop is CASSLMETQYF. The CDR3 coding sequence is TGTGCCAGCAGCTTGATGGAGACCCAGTACTTC. This chain links TRBV5-4 with TRBJ2-5; D gene unclear. CDR1 is SGHNT, CDR2 YYREEE, per germline (reference sequence). CDR3 length equals 11 residues. With 1 base removed from V and 5 bases from J, the gap between germline ends came to 3 bases. Combining the CDR3 with reference TRBV5-4 and TRBJ2-5 gives the whole variable domain ETGVTQSPTHLIKTRGQQVTLRCSSQSGHNTVSWYQQALGQGPQFIFQYYREEENGRGNFPPRFSGLQFPNYSSELNVNALELDDSALYLCASSLMETQYFGPGTRLLVL.